This T cell receptor beta chain was identified in a study of cytomegalovirus exposure and HLA in healthy donors. Findings of the study overall: The finding came from a later analysis; first-cohort TCR clusters tended to co-occur in the roughly 120 validation repertoires. As was reported, the classifier diagnosed cytomegalovirus status with high specificity and sensitivity. Specificity of three CMV-associated chains for CMV antigens was verified in vitro. Researchers counted 150 to 200 TCR beta chains as cytomegalovirus-associated.

Assay used: immunoSEQ multiplex PCR; TCRdb lists only in-frame clones, some missing. The profile shows about 360,000 clones, roughly 85% of them singletons. As concerns this clone: Its antigen is unidentified.

Germline CDR1 is SGHVS and CDR2 is FNYEAQ. J gave up 2 bases and V 2 bases, and 4 bases lay outside the gene matches. This CDR3 spans 16 amino acids. The receptor was isolated from a young woman in good health and CMV-seronegative. The rearrangement uses TRBV7-6 and TRBJ2-1; TRBD2 aligns across 9 bases. Material for sequencing was PBMCs. CDR3 DNA sequence: TGTGCCAGCAGCTTATCTAGCGGGAATACCTACAATGAGCAGTTCTTC. Its translation: CASSLSSGNTYNEQFF.